The clone carrying this TCR beta chain was observed a handful of times. Each sample used at least 6 million PBMCs. These data are taken from a study of blood T cells in healthy people across ages. As for the study in general: Template switching caught about one barcoded beta molecule for each two T cells.

A second PCR of about 7 to 12 cycles used a sample-barcoded 5' primer and a J-beta primer mix. TCRdb itself ran the 5' RACE reads through MiXCR, one entry per CDR3 protein. The sample has approximately 600,000 distinct CDR3 sequences; under 65% are singletons. CDR1 and CDR2 from the germline V gene are WNHNN and SYGVQD (reference sequence). V trimming: 3 bases; J trimming: 5 bases; junction bases outside the gene matches: 9. This CDR3 is built from 15 residues. The sequence derives from a man aged 60 to 75 in good health. Sequencing was carried out using blood. This rearrangement joins TRBV10-1 to TRBJ2-5, with TRBD1 matching 7 bases. CDR3 sequence (DNA): TGCGCCAGCAGTGAACAGACAGGGTTAGGGGAGACCCAGTACTTC. Its protein is CASSEQTGLGETQYF.